The 24 T cell receptor beta chains presented below share a single source sample, sequenced in a study of T cells in localized non-small cell lung cancer. Using immunoSEQ multiplex PCR, the repertoire was profiled, and TCRdb retains in-frame clones only, with some absent. The table records around 36,000 clones, under 90% of them present only once. Specimen: peripheral blood mononuclear cells, collected before any cancer treatment. These receptors originate from a male donor at least 60 years old with stage II lung adenocarcinoma.

The chain has TRBV5-1 and TRBJ2-5, with D hard to call. CDR1 and CDR2 (germline): SGHRS, YFSETQ. The CDR3 contains 11 residues. V gave up 3 bases and J gave up 0 bases, with 0 bases separating them. CDR3 DNA: TGCGCCAGCAGCTACCAAGAGACCCAGTACTTC. Amino acid sequence: CASSYQETQYF.

This chain connects TRBV7-6 to TRBJ1-3; no clear D. With 4 bases removed from V and 4 bases from J, the gap between germline ends came to 14 bases. This CDR3 spans 15 amino acids. Germline CDR1 SGHVS, CDR2 FNYEAQ. The CDR3 loop is CASSSGPGVGNTIYF. The CDR3 DNA reads as TGTGCCAGCAGCTCCGGGCCGGGTGTAGGAAACACCATATATTTT.

The chain links TRBV14 to TRBJ2-3; D unresolved. V dropped 4 bases and J dropped 5 bases, with 13 bases sitting between them. Per germline, CDR1 SGHDN and CDR2 FVKESK. The CDR3 has 14 residues. The CDR3 coding sequence is TGTGCCAGCAGCCCTAGGAGTGATAAAGATACGCAGTATTTT. Its translation: CASSPRSDKDTQYF.

The rearrangement uses TRBV7-9 and TRBJ2-7; tentative D call: TRBD2 (7 bases). Germline CDR1 and CDR2: SEHNR and FQNEAQ (reference sequence). V dropped 6 bases and J dropped 5 bases, with 17 bases sitting between them. CDR3 size: 14 residues. The CDR3 loop reads CASSNPGGWNEQYF. The CDR3 DNA reads TGTGCCAGCAGTAACCCGGGGGGCTGGAACGAGCAGTACTTC.

The CDR3 DNA sequence: TGTGCCAGCAGCTTGTGGCAGAATAGCAATCAGCCCCAGCATTTT. Amino acids: CASSLWQNSNQPQHF. This chain links TRBV5-4 with TRBJ1-5; D is unclear. Germline CDR1 is SGHNT and CDR2 is YYREEE (reference sequence). The CDR3 contains 15 residues. Trimming stripped 1 base from V and 0 bases from J, with 8 bases between.

CDR3 in amino acids: CASSVEGVATNEKLFF. The DNA of the CDR3 is TGTGCCAGCAGCGTCGAAGGGGTAGCAACTAATGAAAAACTGTTTTTT. V usage is TRBV7-6 and J usage is TRBJ1-4, with a tentative D call TRBD1 (5 bases). CDR1 and CDR2 (germline): SGHVS, FNYEAQ. V dropped 5 bases and J dropped 0 bases, with 13 bases sitting between them. This CDR3 has 16 amino acids.

The rearrangement links TRBV7-2 to TRBJ1-5; the D gene is possibly TRBD1 (5 bases). Germline-derived CDR1 and CDR2 are SGHTA and FQGNSA. The V gene lost 5 bases and the J gene lost 3 bases, with 8 bases spanning the gap. CDR3 length: 13 residues. The CDR3 sequence is CASSQDINQPQHF. The CDR3 region has the DNA TGTGCCAGCAGCCAGGACATCAATCAGCCCCAGCATTTT.

The rearrangement uses TRBV19 and TRBJ1-5, with unresolved D. V shed 9 bases and J shed 7 bases, with 16 bases lying between them. This CDR3 comprises 13 residues. In germline, CDR1 is LNHDA, CDR2 SQIVND (reference sequence). DNA for the CDR3: TGTGCCAGCAAACCCAGCTTCGAACAGCCCCAGCATTTT. It specifies CASKPSFEQPQHF. The variable domain in full, with the rest retrieved from reference TRBV19 and TRBJ1-5, is DGGITQSPKYLFRKEGQNVTLSCEQNLNHDAMYWYRQDPGQGLRLIYYSQIVNDFQKGDIAEGYSVSREKKESFPLTVTSAQKNPTAFYLCASKPSFEQPQHFGDGTRLSIL.

V gene TRBV5-8 combines with J gene TRBJ2-1, with a possible D match to TRBD2 (6 bases). CDR3 length: 19 residues. Germline CDR1 is SGHTS and CDR2 is YDEGEE. V dropped 5 bases and J dropped 0 bases, with 24 bases sitting between them. DNA of the CDR3: TGTGCCAGCAGACCTGTTTTCCGGAGCGGGTCGAGCTCCTACAATGAGCAGTTCTTC. Its protein is CASRPVFRSGSSSYNEQFF.

The CDR3 protein is CASSPDGGLYYGYTF. In DNA form, the CDR3 reads TGTGCCAGCAGCCCGGATGGGGGGTTGTACTATGGCTACACCTTC. The chain carries TRBV5-5 and TRBJ1-2; tentatively, D is TRBD1 (5 bases). CDR1 is SGHKS, CDR2 YYEKEE, per germline (reference sequence). The CDR3 sequence is 15 residues long. V lost 4 bases to trimming and J lost 3 bases, with 16 bases between them.

The chain employs TRBV19 and TRBJ2-5, with D possibly called TRBD1 or TRBD2 (6 bases each). CDR3 length equals 13 residues. Trimming took off 4 bases at V and 7 bases at J, with 13 bases between the two ends. Germline-derived CDR1 and CDR2 are LNHDA and SQIVND (reference sequence). CDR3 in DNA: TGTGCCAGTAGTAAAAGGGGGGCGCCGACCCAGTACTTC. It yields the protein CASSKRGAPTQYF.

The chain uses TRBV19 and TRBJ2-2; D call uncertain. The CDR3 spans 14 residues. Trimming left V 6 bases short and J 1 base short, with 9 bases between. Germline CDR1 and CDR2: LNHDA and SQIVND (reference sequence). The CDR3 sequence: CASRSRRNTGELFF. CDR3 in DNA: TGTGCCAGTAGATCCAGGAGGAACACCGGGGAGCTGTTTTTT.

The V and J genes are TRBV6-1 and TRBJ1-5; possibly TRBD1 for D (5 bases). The CDR3 is 14 residues long. V dropped 9 bases and J dropped 3 bases, with 15 bases sitting between them. The germline gives CDR1 MNHNS, CDR2 SASEGT. DNA of the CDR3: TGTGCCAGTCTCCAAGGGGTTGCCAATCAGCCCCAGCATTTT. Its protein is CASLQGVANQPQHF.

The rearrangement uses TRBV18 and TRBJ2-3, with D unclear. V lost 4 bases and J 6 bases, leaving 8 bases between the germline ends. Looked up from germline, CDR1 is KGHSH and CDR2 is LQKENI. The CDR3 length is 12 residues. The CDR3 region is CASSLYSDTQYF. The CDR3 DNA reads as TGTGCCAGCTCACTGTATAGCGATACGCAGTATTTT.

The genes are TRBV19 and TRBJ2-7; TRBD2 might be the D (7 bases). This CDR3 has 11 amino acids. Trimming pared 6 bases from V and 6 bases from J, leaving 9 bases between. Germline values: CDR1 LNHDA, CDR2 SQIVND (reference sequence). CDR3 DNA sequence: TGTGCCAGTAGAGGGGGGGGCGAGCAGTACTTC. It codes for CASRGGGEQYF.

The V and J genes are TRBV9 and TRBJ2-7, with 9 bases identical to TRBD2. The CDR3 length is 16 residues. Looked up from germline, CDR1 is SGDLS and CDR2 is YYNGEE. The junction had 10 bases not matched to a gene; V was cut back by 2 bases and J by 4 bases. Written as DNA, the CDR3 is TGTGCCAGCAGCGTGTCCAGCGGGAGGTTCCTTTACGAGCAGTACTTC. Its protein is CASSVSSGRFLYEQYF.

The chain couples TRBV15 to TRBJ1-6; no reliable D call. Trimming took 2 bases from V and 6 from J, leaving 11 bases between them. The germline CDR1 and CDR2 sequences are LNHNV and YYDKDF (reference sequence). The CDR3 has 15 residues. The CDR3 DNA is TGTGCCACCAGCAGACAATTAGATGGTAATTCACCCCTCCACTTT. Protein product: CATSRQLDGNSPLHF.

The V call is TRBV2, the J call TRBJ1-5; TRBD1 agrees at 9 bases. The CDR3 runs to 12 residues. Unmatched junction bases numbered 3, after V lost 7 bases and J lost 8 bases. Germline assignment: CDR1 SNHLY and CDR2 FYNNEI. The CDR3 reads CASKTGGKPQHF. Here the CDR3 DNA reads TGTGCCAGCAAGACAGGGGGGAAGCCCCAGCATTTT.

V gene TRBV27 combines with J gene TRBJ2-2; possibly TRBD1 or TRBD2 for D (5 bases each). CDR1 and CDR2 from the germline V gene are MNHEY and SMNVEV (reference sequence). The V and J ends lost 5 bases and 4 bases respectively, with 26 bases between them. CDR3 length: 19 amino acids. CDR3 amino acids: CASSPRLGGNHRSTGELFF. CDR3 DNA sequence: TGTGCCAGCAGTCCCCGTCTCGGAGGTAATCACAGGAGCACCGGGGAGCTGTTTTTT.

Worth noting for this clone: Mismatch with germline at one junction end may stem from a read error. V is TRBV7-9 and J is TRBJ1-3, with D possibly TRBD1 on 6 matching bases. The CDR3 contains 13 residues. Germline CDR1 and CDR2: SEHNR and FQNEAQ (reference sequence). In nucleotides, the CDR3 is TGTGCCAGCAGCTTAGCGTCCCAGGGGCTAGATCATTTT. This translates into CASSLASQGLDHF. Supplemented by reference TRBV7-9 and TRBJ1-3, the full variable domain reads DTGVSQNPRHKITKRGQNVTFRCDPISEHNRLYWYRQTLGQGPEFLTYFQNEAQLEKSRLLSDRFSAERPKGSFSTLEIQRTEQGDSAMYLCASSLASQGLDHFGEGSWLTVV.

V usage is TRBV6-1 and J usage is TRBJ1-1, with D maybe TRBD1 (5 bases). CDR1 is MNHNS, CDR2 SASEGT, per germline. V dropped 2 bases and J dropped 5 bases, with 9 bases sitting between them. There are 13 residues in the CDR3. CDR3 bases: TGTGCCAGCAGTGAAACAGGAAGTACTGAAGCTTTCTTT. Protein sequence: CASSETGSTEAFF.

DNA of the CDR3: TGCAGCGTCCGGGACGGCGGGGGCACTGAAGCTTTCTTT. As protein: CSVRDGGGTEAFF. The chain recombines TRBV29-1 with TRBJ1-1, with D perhaps TRBD1 (5 bases). This CDR3 has 13 amino acids. V lost 6 bases to trimming and J lost 4 bases, with 15 bases between them. Germline CDR1 SQVTM, CDR2 ANQGSEA.

This rearrangement joins TRBV2 to TRBJ1-4; D may be TRBD1 (5 bases). Germline CDR1 reads SNHLY; CDR2 reads FYNNEI. The V and J ends lost 3 bases and 8 bases respectively, with 13 bases between them. CDR3 length: 14 residues. CDR3 sequence reads: CASSDGRVREKLFF. DNA for the CDR3: TGTGCCAGCAGTGACGGCAGGGTTAGGGAAAAACTGTTTTTT.

The V call is TRBV6-5, the J call TRBJ1-2; tentative D call: TRBD1 (5 bases). CDR1 MNHEY and CDR2 SVGAGI come from the germline V gene. The CDR3 spans 15 residues. Trimming removed 5 bases from V and 2 bases from J, with 15 bases in between. DNA of the CDR3: TGTGCCAGCAGTCGTTACGACAGCTACAACTATGGCTACACCTTC. As protein: CASSRYDSYNYGYTF.